Given below is one TCR beta chain in context. This record comes from a study of blood T cell repertoires in COVID-19. Looking at the study overall: Both acute and convalescent COVID-19 samples were obtained from the United States, Italy and Spain. From T cells, B-cell-depleted T cells, or PBMCs came the material, which was cDNA or gDNA.

In the original processing: Reference gene primer amplification gave nucleated cell count estimates. Produced via immunoSEQ multiplex PCR; TCRdb's table is partial and in-frame only. V and J calls plus clone size are reproduced from that table; the DNA served to infer D and trimming. The table has hundreds of thousands of clones, about 80% seen once; the top ten hold about 3.5%. Sequenced input: peripheral blood. This receptor was taken from a woman of 80 years or more with acute or convalescent COVID-19.

The CDR3 is CASASRPGELFF. The CDR3 nucleotides are TGTGCCAGCGCCTCGAGGCCCGGGGAGCTGTTTTTT. This rearrangement joins TRBV28 to TRBJ2-2; D remains unclear. The CDR3 is 12 residues long. The V gene's germline CDR1 is MDHEN and CDR2 SYDVKM. Between the trimmed V and J ends, which lost 8 bases and 6 bases, there was a span of 10 bases.